This TCR beta chain was obtained from a study of T cell clonotyping in hematopoietic cell transplantation (dated by TCRdb to the early 2020s). The study in broad terms: In the study, around 140 blood samples were gathered from over 30 consecutive transplant recipients and their related donors. Recruitment of patients ran from 2015 to early 2017, and follow-up continued until September 2020 or until death. General study outcomes and caveats: Inverse Simpson Index values from donors and from recipients before transplant predicted broader TCR repertoire diversity after transplant. The sample size was limited, and CD4 and CD8 repertoire contributions could not be separated because cells were not sorted. After transplant, TCR diversity in recipients dropped, and pathologically expanded clonotypes increased progressively from day 30 to day 180. Recipient repertoires showed only a small fraction of overlap with donor repertoires, and over 95% appeared de novo at the given depth.

With respect to this clone: No cognate antigen has been identified for it. Base qualities are missing; no much larger clone stands one base away.

The time point tag for this specimen amounts to: 100 days after allo-HCT. Recipient blood was collected about 28 days before transplant and at days 30, 100 and 180 after transplant. Nuclei Lysis Solution was used to extract genomic DNA from fresh or cryopreserved unfractionated peripheral blood mononuclear cells. With the immunoSEQ assay, which is a bias-controlled multiplex PCR relying on V- and J-specific primers, TCR beta CDR3 regions were amplified from genomic DNA. In a second PCR step, the CDR3 amplicons were tagged with a proprietary barcode plus Illumina adapter sequences. An Illumina MiSeq instrument was used to sequence the CDR3 libraries. The original pipeline was this. Export and quality control were performed with immunoSEQ Analyzer 3.0, and downstream analyses were performed with R Bioconductor and Immunarch. Only productive rearrangements in the normalized downsampled data set were used to calculate repertoire metrics. In the normalized cohort, a clonotype counted as pathologically expanded if the clonotype was larger than 5 templates. Repertoire diversity was measured with the Inverse Simpson Index. To capture all clonotypes, CMV-specificity analyses were performed on the non-normalized data set. TCRdb took this table from immuneACCESS and kept in-frame rearrangements with V and J called. Such tables lack part of the clones; where checked against another copy, unresolved V genes explain under half of the gap, and the rest is unexplained. Clone size and the V and J calls come from that table; the DNA yielded D and trimming. In this sample the table shows 25,000 to 30,000 clones, about 90% of which occur a single time. The top ten hold around a tenth of the sample.

This specimen consisted of PBMCs, obtained 100 days after allogeneic stem cell transplant. This clonotype originated in a female patient aged 50 to 60 who had an allogeneic stem cell transplant from a related donor, so the T cells may come from the graft donor. Some clones in this sample may be carry-over from other donors' samples.

The CDR3 region: CASSSDYRNEQFF. The nucleotides are TGTGCCAGCAGCTCTGACTACCGAAATGAGCAGTTCTTC. The V and J genes are TRBV9 and TRBJ2-1, with TRBD2 perhaps the D gene, on 5 matching bases. The CDR3 contains 13 residues, cysteine and phenylalanine counted. Kept here is only the CDR3 DNA, which spans 39 bases and is read in frame from base 1. Via the germline V gene, CDR1 is SGDLS and CDR2 YYNGEE. V lost 4 bases and J lost 7 bases; the stretch between them is 12 bases long.